The T cell receptor (beta chain) under discussion was sequenced for a study of T cell repertoires in cytomegalovirus infection (dated by TCRdb to about 2019). Looking at the study overall: Alongside well-studied HLA-B-restricted epitopes, the peptide stimulations were aimed at recently identified HLA-C-restricted CMV epitopes, whose presentation resists viral immunomodulation. The HLA type of each donor mattered for the analysis, because public TCR beta signatures pointed to carriage of CMV infection along with the matching HLA type. What the study reported, not specific to this receptor: In the ex vivo response, HLA-C-restricted CMV-specific TCR beta clonotypes were dominant, and in two of eight donors the single most frequent clonotype came from this HLA-C-restricted group. In both this cohort and an independent roughly 330-donor cohort, the cumulative frequency of public TCR beta family members distinguished carriers of CMV infection plus the relevant HLA type.

The V and J ends are trimmed by 5 bases and 2 bases, leaving 13 bases between them. The CDR3 holds 15 amino acids from the cysteine to the phenylalanine. Here the CDR3 DNA is all that survives: 45 bases in frame from base 1. The CDR1 and CDR2 encoded by the germline V gene are SNHLY and FYNNEI. These reads were obtained on an Illumina HiSeq 1500. TCRdb cleaned the public reads at Q25 with fastp, built clones with MiXCR and kept in-frame beta chains. Identical CDR3 protein sequences are pooled into one entry, listed with their most common genes and DNA. This sample comprises 200,000 to 250,000 distinct CDR3 sequences, about 39% of them detected only once. The ten biggest clones cover 59% of the sample. This specimen's treatment or condition label, per the study, means: in vitro stimulation with specific CMV peptide epitopes to enrich CMV-specific T cells. As to this clonotype: No antigen is known for it. Base quality data are lacking; no much larger clone is found one base away.

This receptor chain uses TRBV2 and TRBJ1-3; TRBD1 is a possible D gene, resting on 5 matching bases. The material sequenced was CD8+ T cells from cultured PBMCs, taken from culture after CMV antigen stimulation. The TCR sequence derives from a human donor in good health (CMV status not recorded). Some clones in this sample may be carry-over from other donors' samples. CDR3 sequence: CASSPSGGAGNTIYF. The bases read TGTGCCAGCAGTCCCTCCGGAGGGGCTGGAAACACCATATATTTT.